This TCR beta chain was recorded in a study of blood T cell repertoires in COVID-19. Using immunoSEQ multiplex PCR, the repertoire was profiled, and TCRdb retains in-frame clones only, with some absent. The table shows around 250,000 clones, with 88% occurring only once. Trimming removed 2 bases from V and 0 bases from J, with 11 bases in between. The CDR3 length is 16 residues. From germline, CDR1 is MNHEY and CDR2 SVGAGI. The gene calls are TRBV6-5 and TRBJ1-3; TRBD1 might be the D (5 bases). The material sequenced was peripheral blood. This sequence originates from a woman aged 70-85 years with COVID-19, enrolled during active disease. CDR3 nucleotides: TGTGCCAGCAGTTACGCAGGCGACAGCTCTGGAAACACCATATATTTT. It is translated as CASSYAGDSSGNTIYF.